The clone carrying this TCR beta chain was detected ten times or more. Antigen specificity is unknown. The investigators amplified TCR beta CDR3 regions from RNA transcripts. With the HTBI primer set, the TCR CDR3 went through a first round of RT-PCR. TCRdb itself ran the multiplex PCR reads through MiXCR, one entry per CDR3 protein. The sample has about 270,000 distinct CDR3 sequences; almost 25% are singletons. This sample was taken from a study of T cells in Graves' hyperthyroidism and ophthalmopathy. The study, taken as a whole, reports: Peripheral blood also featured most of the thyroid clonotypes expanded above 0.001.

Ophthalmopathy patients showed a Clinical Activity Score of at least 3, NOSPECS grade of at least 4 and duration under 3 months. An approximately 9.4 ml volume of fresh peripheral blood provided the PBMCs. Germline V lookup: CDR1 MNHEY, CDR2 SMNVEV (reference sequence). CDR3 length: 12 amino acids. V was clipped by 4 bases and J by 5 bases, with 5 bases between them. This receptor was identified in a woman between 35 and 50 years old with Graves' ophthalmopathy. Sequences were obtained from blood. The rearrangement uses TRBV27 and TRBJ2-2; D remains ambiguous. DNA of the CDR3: TGTGCCAGCAGTTCTGAGACCGGGGAGCTGTTTTTT. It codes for CASSSETGELFF.